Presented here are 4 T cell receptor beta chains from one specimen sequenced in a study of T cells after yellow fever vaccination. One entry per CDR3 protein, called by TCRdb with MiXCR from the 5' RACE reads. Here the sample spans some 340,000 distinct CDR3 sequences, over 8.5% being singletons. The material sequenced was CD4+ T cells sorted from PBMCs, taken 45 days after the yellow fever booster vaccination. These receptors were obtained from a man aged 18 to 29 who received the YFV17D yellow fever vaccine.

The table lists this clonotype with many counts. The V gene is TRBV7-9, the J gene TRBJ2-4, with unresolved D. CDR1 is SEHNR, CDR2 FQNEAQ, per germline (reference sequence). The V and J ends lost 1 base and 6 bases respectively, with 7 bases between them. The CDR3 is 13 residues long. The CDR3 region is CASSLGSRNIQYF. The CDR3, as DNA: TGTGCCAGCAGCTTAGGCAGCCGAAACATTCAGTACTTC.

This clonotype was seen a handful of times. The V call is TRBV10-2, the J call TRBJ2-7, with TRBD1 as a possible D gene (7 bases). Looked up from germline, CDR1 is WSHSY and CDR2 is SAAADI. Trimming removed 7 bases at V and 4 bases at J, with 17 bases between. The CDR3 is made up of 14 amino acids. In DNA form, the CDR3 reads TGCGCCAGCAAACGACAGGGCGCGGGGTACGAGCAGTACTTC. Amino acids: CASKRQGAGYEQYF.

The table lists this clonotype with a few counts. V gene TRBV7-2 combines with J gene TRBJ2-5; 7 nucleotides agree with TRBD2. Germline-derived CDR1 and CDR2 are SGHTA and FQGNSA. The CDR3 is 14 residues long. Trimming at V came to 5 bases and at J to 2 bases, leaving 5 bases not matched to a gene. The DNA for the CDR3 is TGTGCCAGCAGCCTAGGACTAGATCAAGAGACCCAGTACTTC. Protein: CASSLGLDQETQYF.

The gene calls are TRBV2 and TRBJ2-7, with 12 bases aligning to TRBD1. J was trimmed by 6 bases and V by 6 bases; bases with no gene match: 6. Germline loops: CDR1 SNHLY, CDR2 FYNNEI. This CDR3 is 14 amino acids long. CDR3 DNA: TGTGCCAGCAGAGGGACAGGGGGCGCGGGCGAGCAGTACTTC. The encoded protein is CASRGTGGAGEQYF.